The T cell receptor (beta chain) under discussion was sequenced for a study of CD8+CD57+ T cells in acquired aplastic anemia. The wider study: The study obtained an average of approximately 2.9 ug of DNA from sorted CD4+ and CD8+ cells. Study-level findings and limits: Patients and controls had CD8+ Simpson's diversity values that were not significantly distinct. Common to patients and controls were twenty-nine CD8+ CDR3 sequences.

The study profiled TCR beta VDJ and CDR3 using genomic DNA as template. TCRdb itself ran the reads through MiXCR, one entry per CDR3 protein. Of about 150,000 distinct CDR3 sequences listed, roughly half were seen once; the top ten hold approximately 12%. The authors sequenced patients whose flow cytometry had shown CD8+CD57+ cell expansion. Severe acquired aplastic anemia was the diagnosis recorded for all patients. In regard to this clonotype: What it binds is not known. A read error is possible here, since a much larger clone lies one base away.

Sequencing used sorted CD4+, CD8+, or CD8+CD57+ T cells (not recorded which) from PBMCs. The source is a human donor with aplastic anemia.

The DNA for the CDR3 is TGTGCCAGCTGGCAGGGGGCTCAGCCCCAGCATTTT. This gives the protein CASWQGAQPQHF. This rearrangement joins TRBV6-1 to TRBJ1-5, with 8 positions matching TRBD1. Germline assignment: CDR1 MNHNS and CDR2 SASEGT. The CDR3 has 12 residues. Losses at the gene ends were 8 bases for V and 6 bases for J; bases not matched to a gene: 3.